The 32 T cell receptor beta chains given below trace back to one sample, sequenced in a study of cytomegalovirus exposure and HLA in healthy donors (TCRdb year 2017). Library prep was done by the immunoSEQ multiplex PCR assay. The multiplex PCR relied on a mix of 60 forward primers for TCR Vbeta segments and 13 reverse primers for TCR Jbeta segments. The source is immuneACCESS, and TCRdb retained only in-frame sequences with V and J called. Part of the clones is not carried over; for the studies checked, unresolved V genes explain less than half of this, and the remainder is unexplained. This sample comprises some 95,000 clones, under 85% of them detected only once. About 4% of the sample comes from the top ten. Input material: PBMCs. Receptors were obtained from a woman between 40 and 50 years old in good health and CMV-seropositive.

This clone was counted a few times. The chain uses TRBV28 and TRBJ2-6; TRBD2 is a possible D gene (6 bases). The CDR3 has 15 amino acids. Germline values: CDR1 MDHEN, CDR2 SYDVKM. V lost 7 bases and J 3 bases, leaving 13 bases between the germline ends. CDR3 protein: CASISRGGGANVLTF. As DNA, the CDR3 is TGTGCCAGCATCTCCCGGGGAGGTGGGGCCAACGTCCTGACTTTC.

V usage is TRBV5-1 and J usage is TRBJ2-5; D perhaps matches TRBD1 (5 bases). The germline gives CDR1 SGHRS, CDR2 YFSETQ. The CDR3 spans 14 residues. With 3 bases removed from V and 2 bases from J, the gap between germline ends came to 11 bases. The CDR3 reads CASSYLGAQETQYF. CDR3 sequence (DNA): TGCGCCAGCAGCTACCTTGGGGCTCAAGAGACCCAGTACTTC.

The J gene is TRBJ2-5, the V gene TRBV11-2; maybe TRBD2 (7 bases). This CDR3 is built from 15 residues. V was clipped by 1 base and J by 1 base, with 10 bases between them. The germline gives CDR1 SGHAT, CDR2 FQNNGV. CDR3 residues: CASSLVGGAQETQYF. The CDR3 DNA follows: TGTGCCAGCAGCTTAGTTGGGGGGGCCCAAGAGACCCAGTACTTC.

This clone was found a few times. V usage is TRBV4-1 and J usage is TRBJ2-2; TRBD2 aligns across 15 bases. Germline trimming cut 2 bases from V and 5 bases from J; bases unmatched to any gene: 9. The germline V gene encodes CDR1 MGHRA and CDR2 YSYEKL. The CDR3 extends over 19 amino acids. The CDR3 coding sequence is TGCGCCAGCAGCCAACTAAGGACTAGCGGGAGGGCCAGGACCGGGGAGCTGTTTTTT. Translation gives CASSQLRTSGRARTGELFF.

A single count supports this clone. The chain uses TRBV6-1 and TRBJ2-3; TRBD2 might be the D (6 bases). The CDR3 has 13 residues. Germline V gene data show CDR1 as MNHNS and CDR2 as SASEGT. Trimming pared 7 bases from V and 2 bases from J, leaving 10 bases between. This CDR3 reads CASNGGFTDTQYF. In DNA form, the CDR3 reads TGTGCCAGCAACGGGGGTTTCACAGATACGCAGTATTTT.

V gene TRBV5-1 combines with J gene TRBJ1-1; 7 bases match TRBD1. The CDR3 totals 13 residues. Germline V gene lookup returns CDR1 SGHRS and CDR2 YFSETQ. V lost 5 bases to trimming and J lost 7 bases; unmatched junction nucleotides: 8. The CDR3 bases are TGCGCCAGCAGAGTAGACAGGGACCGTGAAGCTTTCTTT. Its protein is CASRVDRDREAFF.

This chain joins TRBV5-1 and TRBJ2-7, with 12 bases that match TRBD2. The junction had 12 bases not matched to a gene; V was cut back by 4 bases and J by 1 base. Germline V gene lookup returns CDR1 SGHRS and CDR2 YFSETQ. The CDR3 is 18 residues long. For the CDR3, the DNA is TGCGCCAGCAGCCCCGAACTAGCGGGAGGACCTATTTCCTACGAGCAGTACTTC. Protein product: CASSPELAGGPISYEQYF.

This clone was recorded a few times. The chain carries TRBV4-1 and TRBJ2-5; 9 nucleotides line up with TRBD2. This CDR3 comprises 13 residues. Trimming removed 4 bases from V and 4 bases from J; junction bases left unmatched: 1. Germline CDR1 and CDR2: MGHRA and YSYEKL. CDR3 protein: CASSPLAGETQYF. The DNA for the CDR3 is TGCGCCAGCAGCCCACTAGCGGGAGAGACCCAGTACTTC.

The V call is TRBV15, the J call TRBJ2-3; TRBD2 matches at 14 bases. Germline V CDR1 and CDR2: LNHNV, YYDKDF (reference sequence). With V trimmed by 1 base and J by 2 bases, 5 bases remained unmatched. The CDR3 is 18 amino acids. For the CDR3, the DNA is TGTGCCACCAGCAGAGGCGGGACTAGCGGGAGTTACACAGATACGCAGTATTTT. Encoded protein: CATSRGGTSGSYTDTQYF.

The V gene is TRBV6-1, the J gene TRBJ2-5, with 12 positions matching TRBD1. This CDR3 is built from 15 residues. Trimming took 5 bases from V and 5 from J; bases not matched to a gene: 6. The germline CDR1 and CDR2 sequences are MNHNS and SASEGT. The chain's CDR3 is CASSPGTGGVETQYF. CDR3 DNA: TGTGCCAGCAGTCCCGGGACAGGGGGCGTCGAGACCCAGTACTTC.

J is TRBJ2-2 and V is TRBV7-6; D may be TRBD1 (6 bases). V was shortened by 1 base and J by 3 bases, with 9 bases between the two germline ends. The CDR3 totals 15 residues. Germline lookup yields CDR1 SGHVS and CDR2 FNYEAQ. CDR3 sequence: CASSLGQGYTGELFF. DNA for the CDR3: TGTGCCAGCAGCTTAGGCCAGGGGTACACCGGGGAGCTGTTTTTT. The full variable domain, completed using reference TRBV7-6 and TRBJ2-2, is GAGVSQSPRYKVTKRGQDVALRCDPISGHVSLYWYRQALGQGPEFLTYFNYEAQQDKSGLPNDRFSAERPEGSISTLTIQRTEQRDSAMYRCASSLGQGYTGELFFGEGSRLTVL.

V usage is TRBV5-5 and J usage is TRBJ1-5; 8 bases match TRBD1. The ends lost 5 bases at V and 7 bases at J; junction bases unmatched: 5. CDR1 and CDR2 (germline): SGHKS, YYEKEE (reference sequence). This CDR3 has 13 amino acids. The CDR3 bases are TGTGCCAGCAGGATGGACAGGGAGCAGCCCCAGCATTTT. Encoded protein: CASRMDREQPQHF.

The DNA of the CDR3 is TGCAGCGTTGAAGATCCCCTAATCCCGAGAGGCGATAACTATGGCTACACCTTC. This translates into CSVEDPLIPRGDNYGYTF. The J gene is TRBJ1-2, the V gene TRBV29-1; D remains ambiguous. V lost 0 bases, J lost 1 base, and 21 bases lay in between. The CDR3 is 18 amino acids. Per germline, CDR1 SQVTM and CDR2 ANQGSEA.

This clone appeared a few times. Other DNA sequences of this sample code for an identical CDR3. The chain links TRBV18 to TRBJ1-1, with D possibly being TRBD1 (5 bases). V was pared by 6 bases and J by 1 base, with 9 bases between. Per the germline V gene, CDR1 is KGHSH and CDR2 is LQKENI. CDR3 length equals 13 residues. CDR3: CASSLQENTEAFF. CDR3 bases: TGTGCCAGCTCTCTACAGGAGAACACTGAAGCTTTCTTT.

This clone was counted only a few times. V is TRBV10-3 and J is TRBJ1-1, with 8 bases identical to TRBD1. The CDR3 is made up of 16 amino acids. Losses at the gene ends were 10 bases for V and 3 bases for J; bases not matched to a gene: 16. Germline CDR1 is ENHRY and CDR2 is SYGVKD. Written as DNA, the CDR3 is TGTGCCACTATCAAAGCAGGGGGCACTGGTTACACTGAAGCTTTCTTT. It specifies CATIKAGGTGYTEAFF.

The genes are TRBV27 and TRBJ1-6; 7 bases align to TRBD1. Germline V lookup: CDR1 MNHEY, CDR2 SMNVEV (reference sequence). The CDR3 is 13 amino acids. V was pared by 4 bases and J by 8 bases, with 2 bases of the junction left unmatched. In DNA form, the CDR3 reads TGTGCCAGCAGTTCGGACAGGTATTCACCCCTCCACTTT. This translates into CASSSDRYSPLHF.

This chain connects TRBV2 to TRBJ1-3; no reliable D call. Germline V gene lookup returns CDR1 SNHLY and CDR2 FYNNEI. The germline V and J ends were trimmed by 8 bases and 1 base, with 12 bases remaining between them. This CDR3 region has 14 residues. The CDR3 nucleotides read TGTGCCAGCCAACCCGGCGGGTCTGGAAACACCATATATTTT. Translated, it gives CASQPGGSGNTIYF.

This chain links TRBV29-1 with TRBJ2-6; 7 bases align to TRBD1. V gave up 1 base and J gave up 0 bases; unmatched junction bases: 3. Germline V lookup: CDR1 SQVTM, CDR2 ANQGSEA. The CDR3 contains 16 residues. CDR3 in DNA: TGCAGCGTTGAAGGTGACAGGGACTCTGGGGCCAACGTCCTGACTTTC. This translates into CSVEGDRDSGANVLTF.

The rearrangement uses TRBV5-1 and TRBJ2-3; D is undetermined. The V end was cut by 1 base, the J end by 5 bases, with 5 bases between. The CDR3 consists of 12 residues. Looked up from germline, CDR1 is SGHRS and CDR2 is YFSETQ. The CDR3 coding sequence is TGCGCCAGCAGCTTGATCAGAGATACGCAGTATTTT. This codes for CASSLIRDTQYF.

The chain combines TRBV14 with TRBJ2-1, with no clear D. With 4 bases removed from V and 8 bases from J, the gap between germline ends came to 12 bases. CDR1 and CDR2 from the germline V gene are SGHDN and FVKESK. This CDR3 has 13 amino acids. CDR3: CASSPSLGDEQFF. In DNA, the CDR3 is TGTGCCAGCAGCCCGTCCCTAGGCGATGAGCAGTTCTTC.

The table lists this clone with a few counts. The rearrangement uses TRBV29-1 and TRBJ2-5, with D maybe TRBD2 (5 bases). The CDR3 covers 13 residues. V was shortened by 0 bases and J by 5 bases, with 10 bases between the two germline ends. CDR1 and CDR2 from the germline V gene are SQVTM and ANQGSEA. The CDR3 DNA reads as TGCAGCGTTGAAGAACGGGGAGCGGAGACCCAGTACTTC. It yields the protein CSVEERGAETQYF.

The chain is built from TRBV5-4 and TRBJ2-3; D is undetermined. V dropped 4 bases and J dropped 0 bases, with 6 bases sitting between them. The CDR3 totals 13 residues. CDR1 is SGHNT, CDR2 YYREEE, per germline (reference sequence). CDR3 sequence reads: CASSLTSTDTQYF. CDR3 nucleotides: TGTGCCAGCAGCCTAACTAGCACAGATACGCAGTATTTT.

The gene calls are TRBV18 and TRBJ2-7, with D hard to call. V lost 3 bases and J lost 1, with 10 bases in between. The CDR3 contains 14 residues. Germline CDR1 is KGHSH and CDR2 is LQKENI. CDR3 region: CASSPPSVSYEQYF. CDR3 nucleotide sequence: TGTGCCAGCTCACCTCCATCAGTTTCCTACGAGCAGTACTTC.

This sequence joins TRBV9 and TRBJ2-7; 7 bases agree with TRBD2. V trimming: 0 bases; J trimming: 3 bases; junction bases outside the gene matches: 3. Germline V gene data show CDR1 as SGDLS and CDR2 as YYNGEE. The CDR3 contains 14 residues. CDR3 coding DNA: TGTGCCAGCAGCGTAGTAGGCGGGAGCTACGAGCAGTACTTC. It is translated as CASSVVGGSYEQYF. Variable domain in full (rest from reference TRBV9 and TRBJ2-7): DSGVTQTPKHLITATGQRVTLRCSPRSGDLSVYWYQQSLDQGLQFLIQYYNGEERAKGNILERFSAQQFPDLHSELNLSSLELGDSALYFCASSVVGGSYEQYFGPGTRLTVT.

The genes are TRBV2 and TRBJ2-1; 10 bases are shared with TRBD2. Germline V gene lookup returns CDR1 SNHLY and CDR2 FYNNEI. With 4 bases clipped from V and 7 bases from J, the junction kept 13 bases outside the gene matches. CDR3 size: 17 residues. DNA for the CDR3: TGTGCCAGCAGTGGTTGGAGCGGGAGGGCTAGTATTAATGAGCAGTTCTTC. Translated, it gives CASSGWSGRASINEQFF. The whole variable domain, filled in from reference TRBV2 and TRBJ2-1, reads EPEVTQTPSHQVTQMGQEVILRCVPISNHLYFYWYRQILGQKVEFLVSFYNNEISEKSEIFDDQFSVERPDGSNFTLKIRSTKLEDSAMYFCASSGWSGRASINEQFFGPGTRLTVL.

This clone was recorded once. The chain joins TRBV5-1 to TRBJ1-4; D is perhaps TRBD1 (5 bases). V was shortened by 0 bases and J by 6 bases, with 9 bases between the two germline ends. The CDR3 consists of 14 residues. CDR1 and CDR2 from the germline V gene are SGHRS and YFSETQ. The CDR3 region has the DNA TGCGCCAGCAGCTTGGATACAGGATATGAAAAACTGTTTTTT. This encodes CASSLDTGYEKLFF.

The chain has TRBV6-4 and TRBJ2-7; 9 bases line up with TRBD2. The CDR3 extends over 15 amino acids. The V segment lost 3 bases and the J segment 3 bases; nucleotides outside the gene matches: 6. CDR1 is MRHNA, CDR2 SNTAGT, per germline. The CDR3 loop is CASSEQLAGYYEQYF. In nucleotides, the CDR3 is TGTGCCAGCAGTGAACAGCTAGCGGGATACTACGAGCAGTACTTC.

The chain couples TRBV2 to TRBJ1-2; D perhaps matches TRBD1 (5 bases). CDR3 length equals 13 residues. Germline values: CDR1 SNHLY, CDR2 FYNNEI. V was shortened by 1 base and J by 7 bases, with 10 bases between the two germline ends. The CDR3 bases are TGTGCCAGCAGTGAAGACCAGGGCCGTGGCTACACCTTC. This sequence encodes CASSEDQGRGYTF.

V is TRBV5-1 and J is TRBJ2-3; D call uncertain. V was clipped by 7 bases and J by 3 bases, with 6 bases between them. This CDR3 is built from 11 residues. Germline CDR1 SGHRS, CDR2 YFSETQ. In DNA, the CDR3 is TGCGCCAGCTCAACTACAGATACGCAGTATTTT. Its translation: CASSTTDTQYF. Using reference TRBV5-1 and TRBJ2-3 for the parts outside the CDR3, the full variable domain is KAGVTQTPRYLIKTRGQQVTLSCSPISGHRSVSWYQQTPGQGLQFLFEYFSETQRNKGNFPGRFSGRQFSNSRSEMNVSTLELGDSALYLCASSTTDTQYFGPGTRLTVL.

This clone showed up just a few times. The J gene is TRBJ2-5, the V gene TRBV18; D is perhaps TRBD1 (5 bases). V was cut by 3 bases and J by 1 base, with 12 bases left in between. The CDR3 spans 15 residues. Germline CDR1 is KGHSH and CDR2 is LQKENI. CDR3: CASSPSGATQETQYF. The CDR3 bases are TGTGCCAGCTCACCTAGTGGGGCTACCCAAGAGACCCAGTACTTC.

The rearrangement links TRBV7-6 to TRBJ2-7; TRBD1 matches at 8 bases. Germline CDR1 and CDR2: SGHVS and FNYEAQ. Unmatched junction bases numbered 12, after V lost 1 base and J lost 7 bases. The CDR3 has 16 residues. In nucleotides, the CDR3 is TGTGCCAGCAGCTTAGTCCCCCCACAGACAGGGGCGGAGCAGTACTTC. The encoded protein is CASSLVPPQTGAEQYF. Combining the CDR3 with reference TRBV7-6 and TRBJ2-7 gives the whole variable domain GAGVSQSPRYKVTKRGQDVALRCDPISGHVSLYWYRQALGQGPEFLTYFNYEAQQDKSGLPNDRFSAERPEGSISTLTIQRTEQRDSAMYRCASSLVPPQTGAEQYFGPGTRLTVT.

The V call is TRBV6-5, the J call TRBJ1-5; a weak D match, TRBD1 (5 bases). Germline lookup yields CDR1 MNHEY and CDR2 SVGAGI. The V and J ends lost 7 bases and 4 bases respectively, with 17 bases between them. The CDR3 is 15 residues long. CDR3 loop: CASNPSRTLNQPQHF. Written as DNA, the CDR3 is TGTGCCAGCAATCCGTCCCGGACACTTAATCAGCCCCAGCATTTT.